This T cell receptor beta chain was retrieved from a study of cytotoxic CD8 clonotypes in ibrutinib-treated CLL. Sequenced by immunoSEQ multiplex PCR; TCRdb stores in-frame clones only, minus some. The data contain about 14,000 clones, roughly 76% of them seen just once; the ten biggest clones take up around 5.4%. This clone was observed once. The CDR3 extends over 16 amino acids. The chain couples TRBV21-1 to TRBJ2-7. TRBV21-1 is marked as a pseudogene. This TCR was recovered from a human donor with chronic lymphocytic leukemia. The sample was PBMCs, taken before ibrutinib treatment. Here the CDR3 reads CASSKGGLASSYEQYF. The CDR3, as DNA: TGTGCCAGCAGCAAAGGGGGGCTAGCGAGTTCCTACGAGCAGTACTTC.